This T cell receptor (beta chain) stems from a study of control samples from healthy donors and cancer patients. CDR1 is SGHRS, CDR2 YFSETQ, per germline. The length of the CDR3 is 15 residues. The germline V and J ends were trimmed by 0 bases and 4 bases, with 10 bases remaining between them. Sequenced by immunoSEQ multiplex PCR; TCRdb stores in-frame clones only, minus some. This sample has approximately 86,000 clones, with more than 80% found just once. The chain is built from TRBV5-1 and TRBJ2-2; D gene uncertain. This clonotype was obtained from a woman in her twenties or thirties in good health. The sample comprised blood. The CDR3 DNA reads as TGCGCCAGCAGCTTGGTGTTAGTGGGCACCGGGGAGCTGTTTTTT. Its protein product is CASSLVLVGTGELFF. The full variable domain, rest sourced from reference TRBV5-1 and TRBJ2-2, is KAGVTQTPRYLIKTRGQQVTLSCSPISGHRSVSWYQQTPGQGLQFLFEYFSETQRNKGNFPGRFSGRQFSNSRSEMNVSTLELGDSALYLCASSLVLVGTGELFFGEGSRLTVL.